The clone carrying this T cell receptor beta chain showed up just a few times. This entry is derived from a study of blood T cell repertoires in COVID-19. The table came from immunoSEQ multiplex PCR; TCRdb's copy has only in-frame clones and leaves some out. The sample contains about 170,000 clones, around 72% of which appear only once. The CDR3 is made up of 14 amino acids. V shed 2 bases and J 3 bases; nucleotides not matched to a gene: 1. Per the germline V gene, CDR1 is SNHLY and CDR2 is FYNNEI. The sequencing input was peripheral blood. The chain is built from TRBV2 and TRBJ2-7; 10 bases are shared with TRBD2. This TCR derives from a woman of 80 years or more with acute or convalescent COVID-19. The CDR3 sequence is CASSESSGSYEQYF. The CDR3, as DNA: TGTGCCAGCAGTGAATCTAGCGGGAGCTACGAGCAGTACTTC.